A single sample is the source of the 30 T cell receptor beta chains below, sequenced in a study of cytomegalovirus exposure and HLA in healthy donors listed by TCRdb under 2017. The protocol used for the library was the immunoSEQ multiplex PCR assay. For the multiplex PCR, a mixture combining 60 forward primers for TCR Vbeta segments and 13 reverse primers for TCR Jbeta segments was used. TCRdb obtained this table from immuneACCESS and retained in-frame rearrangements with V and J assigned. These tables miss some clones; where compared with another copy, unresolved V genes account for less than half of the shortfall, and the remainder is unexplained. For this sample there are approximately 120,000 clones; around 80% appear just once. The ten largest clones represent 13% of the sample. Sequenced: PBMCs. The receptors were sampled from a woman aged 55-69 years in good health and CMV-seropositive.

The chain links TRBV21-1 to TRBJ2-7; the table calls TRBD1, which could not be checked here. TRBV21-1 is a documented pseudogene. The CDR3 runs 18 residues. The CDR3 region is CASGKEGQGARRPYEQYF. The CDR3 DNA reads TGTGCCAGCGGAAAGGAGGGACAGGGGGCCAGAAGGCCCTACGAGCAGTACTTC.

About this clone itself: Other DNA sequences in this sample translate to the same CDR3. The CDR3, as DNA: TGCGCCAGCAGCTTAGCGGGGGGGCAAAATGAGCAGTTCTTC. Translation: CASSLAGGQNEQFF. V is TRBV5-1 and J is TRBJ2-1; 10 bases align to TRBD2. Looked up from germline, CDR1 is SGHRS and CDR2 is YFSETQ. The ends lost 2 bases at V and 7 bases at J; junction bases unmatched: 3. The CDR3 runs 14 residues.

Note on this clone: This sample includes further DNA sequences coding for the same CDR3. The CDR3 DNA sequence: TGTGCCAGCAGCTTAGTGGCTTTAGGACCCTCCGAGGGCGAGCAGTACTTC. Translation: CASSLVALGPSEGEQYF. The chain employs TRBV7-8 and TRBJ2-7; D may be TRBD2 (5 bases). Deletions cut 1 base from V and 6 bases from J, with 22 bases between. CDR1 and CDR2 (germline): SGHVS, FQNEAQ. This CDR3 spans 17 amino acids.

The J gene is TRBJ2-7, the V gene TRBV9, with TRBD1 matching over 7 bases. The germline gives CDR1 SGDLS, CDR2 YYNGEE. Germline trimming cut 4 bases from V and 4 bases from J; bases unmatched to any gene: 11. The CDR3 spans 15 residues. CDR3 in DNA: TGTGCCAGCAGCCCAACAACAGGGGTAGGGTACGAGCAGTACTTC. Translating it yields CASSPTTGVGYEQYF.

The chain uses TRBV6-5 and TRBJ2-3, with D possibly being TRBD2 (6 bases). The CDR3 contains 14 residues. The V and J ends lost 7 bases and 0 bases respectively, with 11 bases between them. CDR1 is MNHEY and CDR2 is SVGAGI in the germline V gene. The CDR3 region has the DNA TGTGCCAGCAAGGCTAGCGAAAGCACAGATACGCAGTATTTT. Amino acid sequence: CASKASESTDTQYF.

This clone showed up just once. This chain uses TRBV6-5 with TRBJ1-2; no clear D. CDR1 is MNHEY and CDR2 is SVGAGI in the germline V gene. V was clipped by 6 bases and J by 4 bases, with 15 bases between them. The CDR3 has 14 amino acids. The CDR3 loop reads CASRVPEAPYGYTF. In DNA, the CDR3 is TGTGCCAGCAGAGTTCCCGAGGCACCCTATGGCTACACCTTC.

The genes are TRBV2 and TRBJ2-2; no clear D. The CDR3 runs to 14 residues. Trimming cost V 7 bases and J 0 bases, with 9 bases left between them. CDR1 is SNHLY, CDR2 FYNNEI, per germline. Here the CDR3 DNA reads TGTGCCAGCAAGCTAGATACGAACACCGGGGAGCTGTTTTTT. Amino acid sequence: CASKLDTNTGELFF.

J is TRBJ1-1 and V is TRBV9; D gene unclear. Trimming removed 4 bases from V and 0 bases from J, with 7 bases in between. The CDR3 contains 13 residues. Germline V gene lookup returns CDR1 SGDLS and CDR2 YYNGEE. The CDR3 spells CASSTGVNTEAFF. CDR3 DNA sequence: TGTGCCAGCAGCACCGGGGTGAACACTGAAGCTTTCTTT.

The chain combines TRBV7-3 with TRBJ1-1; D is possibly TRBD1 (5 bases). The CDR3 loop spans 15 amino acids. Per germline, CDR1 SGHTA and CDR2 FQGTGA. V shed 1 base and J shed 3 bases, with 12 bases lying between them. The CDR3 nucleotides are TGTGCCAGCAGCTTAATGCGGGGGGGAGACACTGAAGCTTTCTTT. Encoded protein: CASSLMRGGDTEAFF.

The chain carries TRBV4-2 and TRBJ2-1; possible D gene TRBD2, 7 bases. CDR3 length equals 13 residues. The V end was cut by 0 bases, the J end by 15 bases, with 15 bases between. CDR1 and CDR2 from the germline V gene are LGHNA and YNFKEQ. The DNA of the CDR3 is TGTGCCAGCAGCCAAGATCGGGGGGCGGTGCGGTTCTTC. Its protein is CASSQDRGAVRFF.

The V gene is TRBV10-1, the J gene TRBJ1-3; D is undetermined. The V and J ends lost 6 bases and 3 bases respectively, with 18 bases between them. Germline CDR1 reads WNHNN; CDR2 reads SYGVQD (reference sequence). The CDR3 runs to 16 residues. The CDR3 here is CASRIKESVNGNTIYF. CDR3 bases: TGCGCCAGCAGGATTAAGGAGAGCGTGAATGGAAACACCATATATTTT.

The chain links TRBV27 to TRBJ1-2; 7 bases are shared with TRBD1. Germline-derived CDR1 and CDR2 are MNHEY and SMNVEV (reference sequence). Trimming cost V 6 bases and J 3 bases; bases outside gene matches: 10. CDR3 length: 15 amino acids. In nucleotides, the CDR3 is TGTGCCAGCAGACAACAACAGGGGTTGGACTATGGCTACACCTTC. Translation: CASRQQQGLDYGYTF.

The genes are TRBV13 and TRBJ2-1, with D possibly matching TRBD1 (6 bases). Germline lookup yields CDR1 PRHDT and CDR2 FYEKMQ (reference sequence). The CDR3 is 16 amino acids. V lost 3 bases, J lost 7 bases, and 19 bases lay in between. CDR3 DNA sequence: TGTGCCAGCAGCTTCTTTCTAGGTTCCAGGGGAAATGAGCAGTTCTTC. Translated: CASSFFLGSRGNEQFF.

V usage is TRBV5-5 and J usage is TRBJ2-1; 8 nucleotides match TRBD1. The CDR3 is 16 amino acids. Germline V gene data show CDR1 as SGHKS and CDR2 as YYEKEE (reference sequence). V was pared by 4 bases and J by 9 bases, with 15 bases of the junction left unmatched. The CDR3 nucleotides read TGTGCCAGCAGCCAAGGACCGACAGGGGCACAGGGTGAGCAGTTCTTC. Protein sequence: CASSQGPTGAQGEQFF.

This clone was seen only a few times. The chain is built from TRBV5-4 and TRBJ2-1; 7 bases align to TRBD2. Unmatched junction bases numbered 7, after V lost 7 bases and J lost 0 bases. From germline, CDR1 is SGHNT and CDR2 YYREEE (reference sequence). The length of the CDR3 is 15 residues. CDR3 in amino acids: CASRLGGGSYNEQFF. CDR3 in DNA: TGTGCCAGCCGTCTGGGGGGGGGCTCCTACAATGAGCAGTTCTTC.

The chain carries TRBV28 and TRBJ1-5; 8 bases fit TRBD1. This CDR3 is built from 12 residues. Germline V gene lookup returns CDR1 MDHEN and CDR2 SYDVKM. The V segment lost 6 bases and the J segment 5 bases; nucleotides outside the gene matches: 0. The CDR3 region has the DNA TGTGCCAGCAGGACAGGGGATCAGCCCCAGCATTTT. Protein product: CASRTGDQPQHF. The full variable domain, its missing parts supplied by reference TRBV28 and TRBJ1-5, is DVKVTQSSRYLVKRTGEKVFLECVQDMDHENMFWYRQDPGLGLRLIYFSYDVKMKEKGDIPEGYSVSREKKERFSLILESASTNQTSMYLCASRTGDQPQHFGDGTRLSIL.

The chain has TRBV5-4 and TRBJ1-3; D unresolved. Germline V gene data show CDR1 as SGHNT and CDR2 as YYREEE (reference sequence). Trimming removed 0 bases at V and 0 bases at J, with 4 bases between. This CDR3 comprises 14 residues. CDR3 nucleotides: TGTGCCAGCAGCTTGGTCGGCTCTGGAAACACCATATATTTT. The encoded protein is CASSLVGSGNTIYF.

Notes on this clone: The junction departs from the called germline gene at one end, perhaps through a read error. The rearrangement links TRBV7-3 to TRBJ2-3, with 7 nucleotides matching TRBD2. Germline V gives CDR1 SGHTA, CDR2 FQGTGA. The CDR3 has 14 amino acids. In nucleotides, the CDR3 is TGTGCCAGCAGCAAAGGACTAGGCACCGATACGCAGTATTTT. This encodes CASSKGLGTDTQYF.

The chain couples TRBV11-1 to TRBJ2-2, with a possible D match to TRBD1 (5 bases). Trimming took 3 bases from V and 0 from J, leaving 17 bases between them. The CDR3 contains 18 residues. In germline, CDR1 is SGHAT, CDR2 FQDESV (reference sequence). The CDR3 DNA follows: TGTGCCAGCAGCTTTGGTGGTCTGGGGCAGGCGAACACCGGGGAGCTGTTTTTT. It is translated as CASSFGGLGQANTGELFF.

CDR3 sequence reads: CASSTGLVNNEKLFF. For the CDR3, the DNA is TGTGCCAGCAGCACAGGGTTAGTCAATAATGAAAAACTGTTTTTT. The V and J genes are TRBV7-9 and TRBJ1-4; TRBD1 might be the D (6 bases). CDR1 is SEHNR and CDR2 is FQNEAQ in the germline V gene (reference sequence). V was cut by 5 bases and J by 4 bases, with 14 bases left in between. The CDR3 consists of 15 residues.

This clone was found a few times. The V gene is TRBV18, the J gene TRBJ1-2; 8 nucleotides match TRBD1. V shed 0 bases, J shed 8 bases, and the junction held 5 bases outside the gene matches. CDR1 KGHSH and CDR2 LQKENI come from the germline V gene. The CDR3 totals 14 residues. The CDR3 coding sequence is TGTGCCAGCTCACCACCGGGACAGGTTAAGGGCTACACCTTC. It specifies CASSPPGQVKGYTF.

This sequence joins TRBV19 and TRBJ2-1; 12 bases are shared with TRBD2. The CDR3 runs to 17 residues. V lost 4 bases and J lost 4; bases outside the gene matches: 8. CDR1 and CDR2 from the germline V gene are LNHDA and SQIVND (reference sequence). CDR3 protein: CASSTSSGRELYNEQFF. The DNA of the CDR3 is TGTGCCAGTAGTACGTCTAGCGGGAGGGAGCTATACAATGAGCAGTTCTTC.

The V call is TRBV11-1, the J call TRBJ2-5; TRBD1 matches 11 bases. From germline, CDR1 is SGHAT and CDR2 FQDESV (reference sequence). CDR3 length: 16 residues. Trimming took 4 bases from V and 4 from J; bases not matched to a gene: 8. Here the CDR3 reads CASSSGQGAGGETQYF. Here the CDR3 DNA reads TGTGCCAGCAGCTCCGGACAGGGGGCAGGAGGAGAGACCCAGTACTTC.

The rearrangement uses TRBV5-1 and TRBJ2-7; D may be TRBD1 (6 bases). This CDR3 has 15 residues. CDR1 is SGHRS, CDR2 YFSETQ, per germline. The V end lost 5 bases, the J end lost 6 bases, and 21 bases lay between the germline ends. The CDR3 spells CASSLLSQGKGEQYF. CDR3 DNA: TGCGCCAGCAGTTTGCTTTCACAGGGAAAAGGCGAGCAGTACTTC.

The rearrangement links TRBV5-1 to TRBJ2-3, with D unresolved. This CDR3 spans 15 amino acids. The V gene's germline CDR1 is SGHRS and CDR2 YFSETQ. V lost 7 bases and J lost 6, with 21 bases in between. CDR3 nucleotides: TGCGCCAGCGCCCATTCGGCTAGACCTGCGGATACGCAGTATTTT. The encoded protein is CASAHSARPADTQYF.

The genes are TRBV11-3 and TRBJ1-2; D perhaps matches TRBD1 (5 bases). The CDR3 is made up of 16 amino acids. CDR1 and CDR2 (germline): SGHNT, YENEEA. V was clipped by 6 bases and J by 0 bases, with 17 bases between them. CDR3 amino acids: CASRGGEPATNYGYTF. Written as DNA, the CDR3 is TGTGCCAGCAGGGGAGGGGAACCTGCTACTAACTATGGCTACACCTTC.

Here the CDR3 reads CASSPFEGRVEQYF. CDR3 nucleotide sequence: TGTGCCAGCTCACCGTTCGAGGGAAGGGTCGAGCAGTACTTC. The chain uses TRBV18 and TRBJ2-7, with TRBD2 as a possible D gene (5 bases). Germline values: CDR1 KGHSH, CDR2 LQKENI. This CDR3 spans 14 amino acids. The germline V and J ends were trimmed by 3 bases and 6 bases, with 15 bases remaining between them.

The rearrangement uses TRBV4-2 and TRBJ1-1; weak D call: TRBD1 (5 bases). Trimming stripped 4 bases from V and 0 bases from J, with 18 bases between. Germline CDR1 and CDR2: LGHNA and YNFKEQ. This CDR3 has 17 residues. The CDR3 spells CASSPRGAGPMNTEAFF. As DNA, the CDR3 is TGTGCCAGCAGCCCAAGGGGAGCGGGACCGATGAACACTGAAGCTTTCTTT.

The J gene is TRBJ2-3, the V gene TRBV15; D call uncertain. Germline loops: CDR1 LNHNV, CDR2 YYDKDF (reference sequence). CDR3 length: 15 residues. Trimming took off 0 bases at V and 1 base at J, with 8 bases between the two ends. For the CDR3, the DNA is TGTGCCACCAGCAGAGATCGTAGTGGCACAGATACGCAGTATTTT. Translated, it gives CATSRDRSGTDTQYF.

The genes are TRBV14 and TRBJ2-5; unclear D gene. The CDR3 has 13 amino acids. The V end lost 2 bases, the J end lost 5 bases, and 9 bases lay between the germline ends. CDR1 is SGHDN, CDR2 FVKESK, per germline. CDR3 nucleotides: TGTGCCAGCAGCCAAAGCAGGTTTGAGACCCAGTACTTC. It is translated as CASSQSRFETQYF.